These T cell receptor beta chains were read from a single sample in a study of patients and donors after allogeneic stem cell transplantation. TCRdb itself ran the RT-PCR reads through MiXCR, one entry per CDR3 protein. Counted here are approximately 140,000 distinct CDR3 sequences, about 36% occurring once; the ten biggest clones make up roughly 50%. Sample: blood, either unsorted or a sorted T cell fraction (not recorded which). The origin of the receptors is a human donor who was either an allogeneic HSCT recipient or a stem cell or donor lymphocyte infusion donor (not recorded which). It is not recorded whose cells these are; they may come from a transplant donor. CDR3s include the opening cysteine and the closing phenylalanine or tryptophan. A D gene is named only where the DNA matches it firmly. Not every row has a clone size; where given, it reads once, few, many or a size class.

many TRBJ1-2 TRBD1 TRBV6-5 CASLTGDGYTF TGTGCCAGCCTGACAGGGGATGGCTACACCTTC
. TRBJ1-6 TRBD1 TRBV27 CASSPDREISPLHF TGTGCCAGCAGTCCGGACAGGGAGATTTCACCCCTCCACTTT
. TRBJ1-6 . TRBV6-5 CASSYNSGIWSNSPLHF TGTGCCAGCAGTTACAACTCGGGTATTTGGAGTAATTCACCCCTCCACTTT
few TRBJ1-5 TRBD1 TRBV27 CASRPGQGSNQPQHF TGTGCCAGCAGACCCGGACAGGGGAGCAATCAGCCCCAGCATTTT
. TRBJ2-3 TRBD2 TRBV6-6 CASSYSRGTSGGGTDTQYF TGTGCCAGCAGTTACTCGAGAGGGACTAGCGGGGGGGGCACAGATACGCAGTATTTT
few TRBJ1-2 TRBD1 TRBV2 CASADRDYGYTF TGTGCCAGCGCGGACAGGGACTATGGCTACACCTTC
. TRBJ1-1 . TRBV12-5 CASGLDLNTEAFF TGTGCTAGTGGTTTGGACCTGAACACTGAAGCTTTCTTT
. TRBJ1-2 . TRBV5-1 CASRRSGEPNVYGYTF TGCGCCAGCAGACGATCCGGAGAACCAAACGTCTATGGCTACACCTTC
few TRBJ1-5 TRBD1 TRBV28 CASRWTGAHQPQHF TGTGCCAGCAGGTGGACAGGGGCGCATCAGCCCCAGCATTTT
few TRBJ1-5 . TRBV4-2 CASSQERAGGYQPQHF TGTGCCAGCAGCCAAGAGCGAGCCGGGGGTTATCAGCCCCAGCATTTT
. TRBJ2-3 . TRBV11-2 CASGIVTDTQYF TGTGCCAGCGGTATAGTTACAGATACGCAGTATTTT
. TRBJ1-2 . TRBV10-3 CAISESTGPVSFYGYTF TGTGCCATCAGTGAGTCTACGGGGCCCGTTAGTTTCTATGGCTACACCTTC
. TRBJ1-1 . TRBV28 CASSSDSTEAFF TGTGCCAGCAGCTCGGACAGCACTGAAGCTTTCTTT
few TRBJ1-1 . TRBV5-6 CASSLYDTEAFF TGTGCCAGCAGCTTGTACGACACTGAAGCTTTCTTT
. TRBJ1-6 TRBD1 TRBV10-2 CASTRPGQGNSPLHF TGCGCCAGCACCCGACCGGGACAGGGGAATTCACCCCTCCACTTT
. TRBJ2-3 TRBD2 TRBV5-1 CASSLRTSGGTDTQYF TGCGCCAGCAGCTTGCGGACTAGCGGGGGAACAGATACGCAGTATTTT
many TRBJ1-3 . TRBV6-6 CASSQQGNSGNTIYF TGTGCCAGCAGCCAACAGGGCAACTCTGGAAACACCATATATTTT
. TRBJ2-5 TRBD1 TRBV6-2/TRBV6-3 CASSNIYGDRGQETQYF TGTGCCAGCAGTAATATCTACGGGGACAGGGGCCAAGAGACCCAGTACTTC
few TRBJ1-6 . TRBV20-1 CSARGARRPANSPLHF TGCAGTGCTAGGGGCGCCCGGCGACCGGCTAATTCACCCCTCCACTTT
. TRBJ1-4 TRBD1 TRBV25-1 CASSLGTGSGEKLFF TGTGCCAGCAGCCTTGGGACAGGGTCGGGTGAAAAACTGTTTTTT
few TRBJ1-1 TRBD1 TRBV3-1 CASSPLLTGTAREAFF TGTGCCAGCAGCCCACTCTTGACCGGGACAGCCAGAGAAGCTTTCTTT
. TRBJ1-1 . TRBV28 CASRKHGHTEAFF TGTGCCAGCCGAAAGCACGGCCACACTGAAGCTTTCTTT
few TRBJ1-1 TRBD1 TRBV25-1 CASQGRGPGEAFF TGTGCCAGCCAAGGCAGGGGGCCGGGTGAAGCTTTCTTT
. TRBJ1-3 . TRBV28 CAATLTADGNTIYF TGTGCCGCCACTTTGACAGCGGATGGAAACACCATATATTTT
few TRBJ1-5 . TRBV28 CASSFGSLLLSNQPQHF TGTGCCAGCAGTTTTGGCAGTTTACTTCTTAGCAATCAGCCCCAGCATTTT
. TRBJ1-5 . TRBV28 CASSLYSRFEQPQHF TGTGCCAGCAGTTTGTACAGCCGGTTTGAACAGCCCCAGCATTTT
. TRBJ1-1 . TRBV6-1 CASSMGPTEAFF TGTGCCAGCAGTATGGGGCCCACTGAAGCTTTCTTT
few TRBJ1-2 . TRBV4-2 CASSQAFQDYGYTF TGTGCCAGCAGCCAAGCCTTTCAGGACTATGGCTACACCTTC
. TRBJ2-3 . TRBV30 CAWSPRATDTQYF TGTGCCTGGAGTCCACGGGCTACAGATACGCAGTATTTT
. TRBJ2-6 . TRBV7-9 CASSPQGGISGANVLTF TGTGCCAGCAGCCCCCAGGGGGGGATCTCTGGGGCCAACGTCCTGACTTTC
. TRBJ2-4 . TRBV28 CASRPLILAKNIQYF TGTGCCAGCAGACCCCTCATTCTAGCCAAAAACATTCAGTACTTC
few TRBJ2-2 . TRBV7-2 CASSLGPGELFF TGTGCCAGCAGCTTAGGACCCGGGGAGCTGTTTTTT
. TRBJ1-1 . TRBV7-9 CASSFRSPAGENTEAFF TGTGCCAGCAGCTTTAGATCCCCAGCAGGGGAGAACACTGAAGCTTTCTTT
. TRBJ2-5 . TRBV7-8 CASIKRGFGETQYF TGTGCCAGCATCAAACGGGGCTTTGGAGAGACCCAGTACTTC
. TRBJ1-1 . TRBV4-2 CASSQGGWNTEAFF TGTGCCAGCAGCCAAGGGGGCTGGAACACTGAAGCTTTCTTT
few TRBJ1-1 . TRBV12-3/TRBV12-4 CASTPGLNTEAFF TGTGCCAGCACCCCAGGATTGAACACTGAAGCTTTCTTT
. TRBJ1-1 . TRBV10-3 CAIRPGPPRNTEAFF TGTGCCATCAGACCGGGACCGCCTAGGAACACTGAAGCTTTCTTT
. TRBJ2-5 TRBD2 TRBV6-5 CASSYPPQPGLAAQETQYF TGTGCCAGCAGTTACCCCCCCCAACCGGGACTAGCGGCTCAAGAGACCCAGTACTTC
. TRBJ1-2 . TRBV5-1 CASSSFQGEGYTF TGCGCCAGCAGCTCCTTTCAGGGTGAAGGCTACACCTTC
. TRBJ2-3 . TRBV10-3 CAIRNSVSSTDTQYF TGTGCCATCAGGAATAGCGTTTCTAGCACAGATACGCAGTATTTT
few TRBJ1-3 . TRBV3-1 CASSPRVGVGNTIYF TGTGCCAGCAGCCCACGTGTCGGGGTCGGAAACACCATATATTTT
few TRBJ2-3 . TRBV4-3 CASSQGEPDTQYF TGCGCCAGCAGCCAAGGCGAGCCCGATACGCAGTATTTT
few TRBJ1-1 . TRBV11-2 CASSLDGVNTEAFF TGTGCCAGCAGCTTAGATGGGGTGAACACTGAAGCTTTCTTT
. TRBJ1-2 . TRBV25-1 CASSDRPGTSGYTF TGTGCCAGCAGTGATCGCCCAGGGACCAGTGGCTACACCTTC
. TRBJ2-1 TRBD2 TRBV29-1 CSVTSLAGEQFF TGCAGCGTTACCTCGCTAGCGGGTGAGCAGTTCTTC
. TRBJ2-2 TRBD1 TRBV15 CATSRVTGTGLTGELFF TGTGCCACCAGCAGAGTAACCGGGACAGGCCTCACCGGGGAGCTGTTTTTT
. TRBJ1-5 . TRBV20-1 CSASADSNQPQHF TGCAGTGCCTCAGCAGATAGCAATCAGCCCCAGCATTTT
. TRBJ1-5 . TRBV29-1 CSVGGDNQPQHF TGCAGCGTTGGAGGCGACAATCAGCCCCAGCATTTT
few TRBJ1-6 TRBD1 TRBV7-6 CASSLTGRRGNSPLHF TGTGCCAGCAGCTTGACAGGGCGGCGTGGAAATTCACCCCTCCACTTT
. TRBJ1-5 . TRBV7-9 CASRGDGPSNQPQHF TGTGCCAGCAGAGGGGACGGACCAAGCAATCAGCCCCAGCATTTT
. TRBJ2-3 TRBD2 TRBV20-1 CSARGLARTDTQYF TGCAGTGCTAGAGGACTAGCTAGGACAGATACGCAGTATTTT
few TRBJ1-6 . TRBV7-3 CASSPQGEDSPLHF TGTGCCAGCAGCCCTCAGGGTGAAGATTCACCCCTCCACTTT
few TRBJ1-5 . TRBV20-1 CSARDSTSASYPYSNQPQHF TGCAGTGCTAGAGATTCAACCTCGGCGTCCTACCCATATAGCAATCAGCCCCAGCATTTT
. TRBJ1-4 . TRBV2 CASSESGTLSGEKLFF TGTGCCAGCAGTGAAAGCGGGACTTTAAGCGGGGAAAAACTGTTTTTT
. TRBJ1-3 . TRBV7-9 CASSLSSSSGNTIYF TGTGCCAGCAGTCTTAGCTCAAGCTCTGGAAACACCATATATTTT
. TRBJ1-2 TRBD1 TRBV5-5 CASSLGTGLYGYTF TGTGCCAGCAGCTTGGGGACAGGACTCTATGGCTACACCTTC
few TRBJ1-6 . TRBV7-2 CASSPRDTVNSPLHF TGTGCCAGCAGCCCCCGGGACACCGTAAATTCACCCCTCCACTTT
. TRBJ2-2 . TRBV29-1 CSVEDQHRPNTGELFF TGCAGCGTTGAAGATCAGCACCGACCGAACACCGGGGAGCTGTTTTTT
. TRBJ2-5 . TRBV5-5 CASSYLGSTQETQYF TGTGCCAGCAGCTACCTGGGTAGTACCCAAGAGACCCAGTACTTC
. TRBJ1-5 . TRBV5-1 CASSLGDTSNQPQHF TGCGCCAGCAGCTTGGGGGACACTAGCAATCAGCCCCAGCATTTT